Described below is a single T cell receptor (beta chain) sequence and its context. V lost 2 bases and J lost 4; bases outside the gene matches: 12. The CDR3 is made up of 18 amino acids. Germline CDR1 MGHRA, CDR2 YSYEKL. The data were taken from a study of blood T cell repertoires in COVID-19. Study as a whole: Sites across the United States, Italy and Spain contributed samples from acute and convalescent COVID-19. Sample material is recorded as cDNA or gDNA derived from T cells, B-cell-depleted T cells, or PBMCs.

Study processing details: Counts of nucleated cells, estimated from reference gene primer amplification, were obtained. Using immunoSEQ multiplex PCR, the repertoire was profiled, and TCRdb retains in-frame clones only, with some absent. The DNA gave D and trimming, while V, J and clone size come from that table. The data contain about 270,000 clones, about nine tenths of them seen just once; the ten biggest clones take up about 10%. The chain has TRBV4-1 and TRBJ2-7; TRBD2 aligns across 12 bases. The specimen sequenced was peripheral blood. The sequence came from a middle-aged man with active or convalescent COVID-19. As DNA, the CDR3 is TGCGCCAGCAGCCAAAGGTTGCCCCGACTAGCGGGAGTTTACGAGCAGTACTTC. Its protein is CASSQRLPRLAGVYEQYF.